This entry concerns a single T cell receptor (beta chain). The CDR3 runs to 16 residues. The ends were cut back, 1 base at V and 0 bases at J, with 13 bases in the middle. Germline-derived CDR1 and CDR2 are SGHDT and YYEEEE. TCRdb's table, derived via immunoSEQ multiplex PCR, lists solely in-frame clones and lacks some. The sample records some 170,000 clones, approximately 93% being singletons. The data were obtained in a study of blood T cell repertoires in COVID-19. The genes are TRBV5-6 and TRBJ2-5; the D is unclear. The clonotype was recovered from a woman aged 60 to 75 with COVID-19, enrolled during active disease. What was sequenced was peripheral blood. DNA of the CDR3: TGTGCCAGCAGCTTGATCTCACAGCCGTACCAAGAGACCCAGTACTTC. This codes for CASSLISQPYQETQYF. Using reference TRBV5-6 and TRBJ2-5 for the parts outside the CDR3, the full variable domain is DAGVTQSPTHLIKTRGQQVTLRCSPKSGHDTVSWYQQALGQGPQFIFQYYEEEERQRGNFPDRFSGHQFPNYSSELNVNALLLGDSALYLCASSLISQPYQETQYFGPGTRLLVL.